Detailed here is one T cell receptor (beta chain). The antigen is unknown. The sample belongs to a study of CD8+CD57+ T cells in acquired aplastic anemia. Study observations and caveats: Between patients and controls, about 30 CD8+ CDR3 sequences were found in common. Researchers reported that CD8+ Simpson's diversity was not significantly different in patients versus controls.

CDR1 SGHRS and CDR2 YFSETQ come from the germline V gene. The CDR3 has 14 amino acids. Trimming pared 6 bases from V and 4 bases from J, leaving 16 bases between. Genomic DNA acted as the template from which TCR beta VDJ combination and CDR3 sequence profiling were carried out. TCRdb passed the reads through MiXCR, listing each CDR3 protein once. The sample includes 300,000 or so distinct CDR3 sequences, 56% seen only once; the top ten take roughly 8%. The sequenced sample was sorted CD4+, CD8+, or CD8+CD57+ T cells (not recorded which) from PBMCs. This clonotype was sampled from a human donor with severe aplastic anemia or a healthy control (not recorded which). The V gene is TRBV5-1, the J gene TRBJ2-5; no definite D call. This chain's CDR3 is CASTPTPTTETQYF. In DNA form, the CDR3 reads TGCGCCAGCACCCCGACTCCCACCACAGAGACCCAGTACTTC.